This T cell receptor beta chain was observed in a study of T cell responses to AZD1222 COVID-19 vaccine. General study points: The donor cohort was predominantly white British with a female majority, and clonal diversity may have been underestimated. There were repertoire samples only from the period after the peak T cell response.

V lost 1 base and J 0 bases, leaving 9 bases between the germline ends. The CDR3 spans 15 residues. Germline CDR1 reads SGHTA; CDR2 reads FQGNSA. Concerning this clone: The target antigen is unknown.

Repertoires were generated with immunoSEQ multiplex PCR, while TCRdb's copy carries only in-frame clones and drops some. This table has 110,000 or so clones, 88% appearing once. Both about-4-week and about-12-week second-dose recipients were combined. The sample consisted of peripheral blood, taken 28 days after the second AZD1222 dose. The J gene is TRBJ1-2, the V gene TRBV7-2; D uncertain. The TCR originated in an adult who received the AZD1222 COVID-19 vaccine. CDR3 in amino acids: CASSLERLANYGYTF. In nucleotides, the CDR3 is TGTGCCAGCAGCTTAGAACGGCTAGCTAACTATGGCTACACCTTC. The whole variable domain, filled in from reference TRBV7-2 and TRBJ1-2, reads GAGVSQSPSNKVTEKGKDVELRCDPISGHTALYWYRQSLGQGLEFLIYFQGNSAPDKSGLPSDRFSAERTGGSVSTLTIQRTQQEDSAVYLCASSLERLANYGYTFGSGTRLTVV.